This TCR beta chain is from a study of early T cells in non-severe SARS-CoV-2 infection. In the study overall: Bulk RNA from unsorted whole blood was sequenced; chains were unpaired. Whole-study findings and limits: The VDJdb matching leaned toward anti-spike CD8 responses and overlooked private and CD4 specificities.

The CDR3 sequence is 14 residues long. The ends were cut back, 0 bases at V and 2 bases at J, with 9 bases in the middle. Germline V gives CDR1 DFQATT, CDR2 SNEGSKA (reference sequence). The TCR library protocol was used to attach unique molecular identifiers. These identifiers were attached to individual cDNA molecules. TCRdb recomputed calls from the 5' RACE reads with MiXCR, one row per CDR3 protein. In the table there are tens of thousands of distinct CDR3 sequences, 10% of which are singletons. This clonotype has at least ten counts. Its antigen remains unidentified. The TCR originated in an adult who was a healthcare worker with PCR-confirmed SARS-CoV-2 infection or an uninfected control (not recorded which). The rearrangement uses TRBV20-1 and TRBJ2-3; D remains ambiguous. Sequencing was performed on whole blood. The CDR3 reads CSARDVSLTDTQYF. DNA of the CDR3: TGCAGTGCTAGAGATGTTAGCCTCACAGATACGCAGTATTTT.